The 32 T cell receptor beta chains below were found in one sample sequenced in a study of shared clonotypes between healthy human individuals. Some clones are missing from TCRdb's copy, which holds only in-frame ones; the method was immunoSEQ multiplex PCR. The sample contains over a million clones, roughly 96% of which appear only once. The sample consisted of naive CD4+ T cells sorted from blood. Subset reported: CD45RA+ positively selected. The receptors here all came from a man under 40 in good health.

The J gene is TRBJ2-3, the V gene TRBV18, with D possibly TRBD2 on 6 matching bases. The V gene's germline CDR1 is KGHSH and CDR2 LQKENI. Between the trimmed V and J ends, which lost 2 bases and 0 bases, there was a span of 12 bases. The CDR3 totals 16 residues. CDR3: CASSPAIGTSTDTQYF. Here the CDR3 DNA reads TGTGCCAGCTCACCAGCGATCGGGACTAGCACAGATACGCAGTATTTT.

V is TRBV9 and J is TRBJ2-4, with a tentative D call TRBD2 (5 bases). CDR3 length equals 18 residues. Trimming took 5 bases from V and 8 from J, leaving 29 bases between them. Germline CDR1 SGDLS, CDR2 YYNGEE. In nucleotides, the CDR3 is TGTGCCAGCAGTCCTATGGCAGACCCCCATTCGGTGGGAGACATTCAGTACTTC. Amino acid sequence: CASSPMADPHSVGDIQYF. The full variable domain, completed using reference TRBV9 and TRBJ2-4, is DSGVTQTPKHLITATGQRVTLRCSPRSGDLSVYWYQQSLDQGLQFLIQYYNGEERAKGNILERFSAQQFPDLHSELNLSSLELGDSALYFCASSPMADPHSVGDIQYFGAGTRLSVL.

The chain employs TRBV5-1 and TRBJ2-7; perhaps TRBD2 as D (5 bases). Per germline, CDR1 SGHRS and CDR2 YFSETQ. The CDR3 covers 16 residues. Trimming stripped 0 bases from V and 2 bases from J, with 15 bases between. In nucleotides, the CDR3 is TGCGCCAGCAGCTTGGGGTCTGCGGACTCAACCTACGAGCAGTACTTC. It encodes CASSLGSADSTYEQYF.

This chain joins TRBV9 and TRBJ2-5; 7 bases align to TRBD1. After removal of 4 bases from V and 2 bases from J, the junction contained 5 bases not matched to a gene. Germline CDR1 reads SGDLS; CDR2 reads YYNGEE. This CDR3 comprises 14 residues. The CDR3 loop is CASSPYRGQETQYF. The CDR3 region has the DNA TGTGCCAGCAGCCCCTACAGGGGTCAAGAGACCCAGTACTTC. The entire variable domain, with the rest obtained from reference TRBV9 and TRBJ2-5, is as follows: DSGVTQTPKHLITATGQRVTLRCSPRSGDLSVYWYQQSLDQGLQFLIQYYNGEERAKGNILERFSAQQFPDLHSELNLSSLELGDSALYFCASSPYRGQETQYFGPGTRLLVL.

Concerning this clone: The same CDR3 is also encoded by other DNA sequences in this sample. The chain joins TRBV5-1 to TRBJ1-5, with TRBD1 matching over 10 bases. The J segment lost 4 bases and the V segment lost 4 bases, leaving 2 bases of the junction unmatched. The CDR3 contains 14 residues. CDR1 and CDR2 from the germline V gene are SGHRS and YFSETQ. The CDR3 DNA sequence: TGCGCCAGCAGCCCGGGACAGGGGAATCAGCCCCAGCATTTT. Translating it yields CASSPGQGNQPQHF. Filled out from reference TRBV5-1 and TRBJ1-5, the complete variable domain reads KAGVTQTPRYLIKTRGQQVTLSCSPISGHRSVSWYQQTPGQGLQFLFEYFSETQRNKGNFPGRFSGRQFSNSRSEMNVSTLELGDSALYLCASSPGQGNQPQHFGDGTRLSIL.

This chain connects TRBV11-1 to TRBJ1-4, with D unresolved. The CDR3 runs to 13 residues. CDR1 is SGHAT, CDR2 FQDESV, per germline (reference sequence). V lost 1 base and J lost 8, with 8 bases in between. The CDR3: CASSLETEEKLFF. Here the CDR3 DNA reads TGTGCCAGCAGCTTAGAGACGGAAGAAAAACTGTTTTTT.

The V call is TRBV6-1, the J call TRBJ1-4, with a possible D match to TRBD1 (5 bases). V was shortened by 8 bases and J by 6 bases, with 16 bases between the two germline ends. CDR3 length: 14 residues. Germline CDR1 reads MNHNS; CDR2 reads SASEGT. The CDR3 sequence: CASGGRALDEKLFF. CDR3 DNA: TGTGCCAGCGGGGGTAGGGCGCTCGATGAAAAACTGTTTTTT.

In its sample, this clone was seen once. CDR3 loop: CASSQQGYEQYF. The CDR3 coding sequence is TGCGCCAGCAGCCAACAGGGCTACGAGCAGTACTTC. This chain uses TRBV5-1 with TRBJ2-7; weak D call: TRBD1 (6 bases). CDR3 length: 12 amino acids. V dropped 4 bases and J dropped 3 bases, with 8 bases sitting between them. From germline, CDR1 is SGHRS and CDR2 YFSETQ.

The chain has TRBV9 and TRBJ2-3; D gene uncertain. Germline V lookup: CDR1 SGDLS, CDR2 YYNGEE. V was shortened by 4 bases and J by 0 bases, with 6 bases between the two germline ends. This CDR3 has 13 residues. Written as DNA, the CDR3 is TGTGCCAGCAGCCTGGAAAGCACAGATACGCAGTATTTT. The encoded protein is CASSLESTDTQYF. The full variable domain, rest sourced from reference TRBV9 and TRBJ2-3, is DSGVTQTPKHLITATGQRVTLRCSPRSGDLSVYWYQQSLDQGLQFLIQYYNGEERAKGNILERFSAQQFPDLHSELNLSSLELGDSALYFCASSLESTDTQYFGPGTRLTVL.

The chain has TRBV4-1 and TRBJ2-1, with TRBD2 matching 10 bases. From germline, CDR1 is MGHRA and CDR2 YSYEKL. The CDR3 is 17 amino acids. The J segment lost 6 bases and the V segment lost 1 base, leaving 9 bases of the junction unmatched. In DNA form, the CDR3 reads TGCGCCAGCAGCCAAGCCCTGAGCGGGAGGGGGGTCAATGAGCAGTTCTTC. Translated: CASSQALSGRGVNEQFF.

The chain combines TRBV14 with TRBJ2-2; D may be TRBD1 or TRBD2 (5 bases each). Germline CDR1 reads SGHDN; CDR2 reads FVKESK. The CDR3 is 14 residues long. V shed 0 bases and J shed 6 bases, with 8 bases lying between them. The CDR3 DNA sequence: TGTGCCAGCAGCCAAGATCCGGGGCCCGGGGAGCTGTTTTTT. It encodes CASSQDPGPGELFF. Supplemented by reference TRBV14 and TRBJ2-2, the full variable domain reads EAGVTQFPSHSVIEKGQTVTLRCDPISGHDNLYWYRRVMGKEIKFLLHFVKESKQDESGMPNNRFLAERTGGTYSTLKVQPAELEDSGVYFCASSQDPGPGELFFGEGSRLTVL.

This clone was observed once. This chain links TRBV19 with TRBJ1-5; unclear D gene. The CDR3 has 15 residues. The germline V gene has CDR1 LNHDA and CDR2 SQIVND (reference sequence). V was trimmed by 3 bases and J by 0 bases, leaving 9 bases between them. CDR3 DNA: TGTGCCAGTAGTATCGGACGGGATAGCAATCAGCCCCAGCATTTT. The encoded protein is CASSIGRDSNQPQHF.

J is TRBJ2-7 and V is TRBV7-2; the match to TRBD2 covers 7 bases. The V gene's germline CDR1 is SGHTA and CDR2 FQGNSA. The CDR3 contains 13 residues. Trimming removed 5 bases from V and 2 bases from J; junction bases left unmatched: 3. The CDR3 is CASSQGLAYEQYF. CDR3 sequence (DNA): TGTGCCAGCAGCCAAGGACTAGCCTACGAGCAGTACTTC.

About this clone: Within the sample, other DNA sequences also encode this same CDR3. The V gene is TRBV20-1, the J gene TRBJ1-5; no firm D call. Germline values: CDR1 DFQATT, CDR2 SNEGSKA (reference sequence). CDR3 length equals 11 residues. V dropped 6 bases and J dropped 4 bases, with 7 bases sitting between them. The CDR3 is CSATGNQPQHF. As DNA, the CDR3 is TGCAGTGCCACCGGGAATCAGCCCCAGCATTTT.

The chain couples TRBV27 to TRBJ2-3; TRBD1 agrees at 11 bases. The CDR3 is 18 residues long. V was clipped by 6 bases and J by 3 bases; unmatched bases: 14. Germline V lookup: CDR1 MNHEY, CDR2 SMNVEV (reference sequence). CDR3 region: CASSRHWTGGEGTDTQYF. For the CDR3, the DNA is TGTGCCAGCAGCCGCCATTGGACAGGGGGCGAGGGGACAGATACGCAGTATTTT.

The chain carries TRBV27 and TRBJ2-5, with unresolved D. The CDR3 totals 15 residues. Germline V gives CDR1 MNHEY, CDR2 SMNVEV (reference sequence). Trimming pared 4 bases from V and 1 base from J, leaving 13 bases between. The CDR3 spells CASSSAWAGQETQYF. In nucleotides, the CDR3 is TGTGCCAGCAGTTCGGCGTGGGCCGGCCAAGAGACCCAGTACTTC.

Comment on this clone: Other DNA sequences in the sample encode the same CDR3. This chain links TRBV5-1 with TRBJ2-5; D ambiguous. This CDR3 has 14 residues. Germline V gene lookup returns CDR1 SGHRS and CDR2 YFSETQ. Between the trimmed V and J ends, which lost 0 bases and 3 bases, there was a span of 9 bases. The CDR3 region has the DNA TGCGCCAGCAGCTTGGCTGGGGTGGAAGAGACCCAGTACTTC. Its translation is CASSLAGVEETQYF.

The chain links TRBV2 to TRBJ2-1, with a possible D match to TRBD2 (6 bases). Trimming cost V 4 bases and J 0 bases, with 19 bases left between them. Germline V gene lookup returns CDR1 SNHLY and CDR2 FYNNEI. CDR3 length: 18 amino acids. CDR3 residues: CASSVTPFGGTSYNEQFF. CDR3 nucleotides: TGTGCCAGCAGTGTTACTCCGTTTGGCGGGACCTCCTACAATGAGCAGTTCTTC.

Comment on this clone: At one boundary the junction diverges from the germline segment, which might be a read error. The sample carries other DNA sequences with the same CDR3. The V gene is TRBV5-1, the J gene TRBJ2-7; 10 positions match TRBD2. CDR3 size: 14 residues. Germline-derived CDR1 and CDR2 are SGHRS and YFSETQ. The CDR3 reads CASSLGLAGDEQYF. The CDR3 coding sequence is TGCGCCAGCAGCTTGGGGCTAGCGGGAGACGAGCAATACTTC.

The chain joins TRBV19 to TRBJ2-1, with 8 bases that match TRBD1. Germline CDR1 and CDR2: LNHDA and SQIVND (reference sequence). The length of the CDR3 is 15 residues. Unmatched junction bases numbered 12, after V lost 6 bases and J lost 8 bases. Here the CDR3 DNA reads TGTGCCAGTAGGGATTCAGGGGGCGTTTCGGATGAGCAGTTCTTC. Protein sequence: CASRDSGGVSDEQFF.

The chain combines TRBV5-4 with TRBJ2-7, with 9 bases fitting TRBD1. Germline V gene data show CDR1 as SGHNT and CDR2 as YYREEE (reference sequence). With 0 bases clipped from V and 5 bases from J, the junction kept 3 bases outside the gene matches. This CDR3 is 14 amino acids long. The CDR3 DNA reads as TGTGCCAGCAGCTTGGACAGGGGGCGGAACGAGCAGTACTTC. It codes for CASSLDRGRNEQYF.

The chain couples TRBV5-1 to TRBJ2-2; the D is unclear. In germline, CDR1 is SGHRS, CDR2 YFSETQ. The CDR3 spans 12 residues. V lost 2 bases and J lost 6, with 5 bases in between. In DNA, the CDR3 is TGCGCCAGCAGCTTCCCCCCCGGGGAGCTGTTTTTT. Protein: CASSFPPGELFF.

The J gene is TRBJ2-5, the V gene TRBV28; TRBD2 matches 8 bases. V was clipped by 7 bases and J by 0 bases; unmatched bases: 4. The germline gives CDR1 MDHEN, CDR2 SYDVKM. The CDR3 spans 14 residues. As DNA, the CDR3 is TGTGCCAGCAAAGGCGGGGGGTACCAAGAGACCCAGTACTTC. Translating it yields CASKGGGYQETQYF.

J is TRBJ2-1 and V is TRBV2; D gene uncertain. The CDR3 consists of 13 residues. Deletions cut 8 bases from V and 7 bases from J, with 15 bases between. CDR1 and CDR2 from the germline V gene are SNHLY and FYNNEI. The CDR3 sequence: CASGINYGNEQFF. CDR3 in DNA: TGTGCCAGCGGAATTAACTATGGGAATGAGCAGTTCTTC.

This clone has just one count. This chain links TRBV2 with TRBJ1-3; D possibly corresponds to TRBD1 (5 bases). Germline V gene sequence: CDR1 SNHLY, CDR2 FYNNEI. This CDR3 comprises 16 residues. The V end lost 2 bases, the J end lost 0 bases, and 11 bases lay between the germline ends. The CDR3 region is CASSELTGLSGNTIYF. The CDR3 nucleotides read TGTGCCAGCAGTGAACTAACAGGTCTCTCTGGAAACACCATATATTTT.

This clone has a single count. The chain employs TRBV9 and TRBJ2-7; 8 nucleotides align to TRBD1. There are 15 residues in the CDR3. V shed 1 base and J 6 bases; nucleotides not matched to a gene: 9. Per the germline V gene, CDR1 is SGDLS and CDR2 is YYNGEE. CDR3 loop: CASSVLGQESSEQYF. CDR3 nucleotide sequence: TGTGCCAGCAGCGTACTGGGACAGGAATCGTCCGAGCAGTACTTC.

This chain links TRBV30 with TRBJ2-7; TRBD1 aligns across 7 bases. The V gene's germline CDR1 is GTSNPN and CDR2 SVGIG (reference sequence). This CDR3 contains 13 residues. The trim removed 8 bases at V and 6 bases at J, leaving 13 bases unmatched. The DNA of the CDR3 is TGTGCCGGGGAGCGTCACAGGGGAAGCGAGCAGTACTTC. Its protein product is CAGERHRGSEQYF. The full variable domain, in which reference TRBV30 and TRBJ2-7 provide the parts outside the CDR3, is SQTIHQWPATLVQPVGSPLSLECTVEGTSNPNLYWYRQAAGRGLQLLFYSVGIGQISSEVPQNLSASRPQDRQFILSSKKLLLSDSGFYLCAGERHRGSEQYFGPGTRLTVT.

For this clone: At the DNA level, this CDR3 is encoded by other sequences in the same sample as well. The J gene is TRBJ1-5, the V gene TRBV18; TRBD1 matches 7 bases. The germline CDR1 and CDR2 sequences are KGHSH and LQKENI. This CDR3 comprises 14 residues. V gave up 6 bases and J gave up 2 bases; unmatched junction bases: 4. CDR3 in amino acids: CASSLGQGNQPQHF. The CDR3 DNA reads TGTGCCAGCTCTCTAGGACAGGGCAATCAGCCCCAGCATTTT.

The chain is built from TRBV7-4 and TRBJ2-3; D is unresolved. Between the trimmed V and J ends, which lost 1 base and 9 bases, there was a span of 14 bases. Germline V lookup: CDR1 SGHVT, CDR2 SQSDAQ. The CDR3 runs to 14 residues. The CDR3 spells CASSLGCALETQYF. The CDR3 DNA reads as TGTGCCAGCAGCTTAGGGTGTGCCCTCGAGACGCAGTATTTT. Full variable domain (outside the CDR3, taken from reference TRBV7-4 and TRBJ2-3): GAGVSQSPRYKVAKRGRDVALRCDSISGHVTLYWYRQTLGQGSEVLTYSQSDAQRDKSGRPSGRFSAERPERSVSTLKIQRTEQGDSAVYLCASSLGCALETQYFGPGTRLTVL.

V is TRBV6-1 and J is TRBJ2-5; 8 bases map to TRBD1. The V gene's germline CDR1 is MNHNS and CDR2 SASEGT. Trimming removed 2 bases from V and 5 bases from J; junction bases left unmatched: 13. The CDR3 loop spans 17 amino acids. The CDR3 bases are TGTGCCAGCAGTGAAAAGGGAACAGGGGGTAGGTGGGAGACCCAGTACTTC. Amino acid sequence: CASSEKGTGGRWETQYF.

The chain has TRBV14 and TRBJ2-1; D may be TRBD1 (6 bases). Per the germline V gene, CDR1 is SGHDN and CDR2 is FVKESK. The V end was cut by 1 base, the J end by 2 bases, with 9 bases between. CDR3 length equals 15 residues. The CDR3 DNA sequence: TGTGCCAGCAGCCAAGTGCCAGGGGCCTACAATGAGCAGTTCTTC. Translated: CASSQVPGAYNEQFF.

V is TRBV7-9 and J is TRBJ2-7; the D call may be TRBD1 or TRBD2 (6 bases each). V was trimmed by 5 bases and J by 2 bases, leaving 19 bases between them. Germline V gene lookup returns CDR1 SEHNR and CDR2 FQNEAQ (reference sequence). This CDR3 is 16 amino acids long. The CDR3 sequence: CASSPTRTGAAYEQYF. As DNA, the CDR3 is TGTGCCAGCAGCCCAACTCGGACGGGGGCAGCCTACGAGCAGTACTTC.